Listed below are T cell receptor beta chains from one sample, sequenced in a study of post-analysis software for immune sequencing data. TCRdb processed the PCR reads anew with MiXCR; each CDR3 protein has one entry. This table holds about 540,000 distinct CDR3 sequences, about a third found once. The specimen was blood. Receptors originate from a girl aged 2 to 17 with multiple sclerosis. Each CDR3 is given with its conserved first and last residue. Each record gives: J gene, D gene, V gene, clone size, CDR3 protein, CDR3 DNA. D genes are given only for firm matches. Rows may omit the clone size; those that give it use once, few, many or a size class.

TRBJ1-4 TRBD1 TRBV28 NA CASIMQGVYNEKLFF TGTGCCAGCATCATGCAGGGGGTGTATAATGAAAAACTGTTTTTT
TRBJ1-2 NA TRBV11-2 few CASTRGDRFQYGYTF TGTGCCAGCACCCGAGGAGACAGATTCCAGTATGGCTACACCTTC
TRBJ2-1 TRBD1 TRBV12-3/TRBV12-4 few CASSSLDRVVRNEQFF TGTGCCAGCAGTTCGCTCGACAGGGTGGTACGCAATGAGCAGTTCTTC
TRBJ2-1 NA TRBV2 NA CASSEARTSPYNEQFF TGTGCCAGCAGTGAAGCTCGGACGTCTCCCTACAATGAGCAGTTCTTC
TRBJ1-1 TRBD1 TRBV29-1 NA CSVPAPGQGDQAFF TGCAGCGTTCCCGCCCCGGGACAGGGAGATCAAGCTTTCTTT
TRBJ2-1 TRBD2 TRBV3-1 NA CASSQVGGTRTHEQFF TGTGCCAGCAGCCAAGTAGGAGGGACTAGGACTCATGAGCAGTTCTTC
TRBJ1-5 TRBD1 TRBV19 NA CASMTGGWDQPQHF TGTGCCAGTATGACAGGGGGGTGGGATCAGCCCCAGCATTTT
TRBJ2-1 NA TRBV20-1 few CGADPYSSYNEQFF TGCGGGGCGGACCCATACAGCTCCTACAATGAGCAGTTCTTC
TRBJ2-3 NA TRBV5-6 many CASSGNTDTQYF TGTGCCAGCAGCGGAAACACAGATACGCAGTATTTT
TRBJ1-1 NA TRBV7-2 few CASSFPIISEAFF TGTGCCAGCAGCTTCCCCATCATTAGCGAAGCTTTCTTT
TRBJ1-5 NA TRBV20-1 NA CSAHGGVSQPQHF TGCAGTGCCCACGGGGGAGTCAGTCAGCCCCAGCATTTT
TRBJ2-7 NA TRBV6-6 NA CASSTGLNNEQYF TGTGCCAGCAGTACAGGGCTAAACAATGAGCAGTACTTC
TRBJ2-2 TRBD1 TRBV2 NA CASSRGLGAGELFF TGTGCCAGCAGTAGGGGGCTGGGAGCCGGGGAGCTGTTTTTT
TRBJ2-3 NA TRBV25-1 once CASSEYGSTDTQYF TGTGCCAGCAGTGAATATGGCTCCACAGATACGCAGTATTTT
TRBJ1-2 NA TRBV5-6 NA CASSFWGAGGYTF TGTGCCAGCAGCTTTTGGGGGGCCGGCGGCTACACCTTC
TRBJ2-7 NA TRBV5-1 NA CASSLGWGSSYEQYF TGCGCCAGCAGCTTGGGTTGGGGGAGCTCCTACGAGCAGTACTTC
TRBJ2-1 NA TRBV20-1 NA CSARDPRQSSYNKQFF TGCAGTGCTAGAGATCCCCGACAGAGCTCCTACAATAAGCAGTTCTTC
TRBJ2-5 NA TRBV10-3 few CAISEGRGQETQYF TGTGCCATCAGTGAGGGACGGGGCCAAGAGACCCAGTACTTC
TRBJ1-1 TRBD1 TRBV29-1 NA CSVYRGRTEAFF TGCAGCGTTTACAGGGGGCGGACTGAAGCTTTCTTT
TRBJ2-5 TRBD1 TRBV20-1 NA CSARNDPRGTAEETQYF TGCAGTGCTAGAAATGATCCACGTGGGACAGCAGAAGAGACCCAGTACTTC
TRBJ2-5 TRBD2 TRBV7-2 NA CASSPHGLAGGETQYF TGTGCCAGCAGCCCTCATGGACTAGCGGGGGGAGAGACCCAGTACTTC
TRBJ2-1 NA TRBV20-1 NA CSARQGVYNEQFF TGCAGTGCTAGACAGGGTGTATACAATGAGCAGTTCTTC
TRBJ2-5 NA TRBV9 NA CASSVLPPQETQYF TGTGCCAGCAGCGTCTTGCCTCCCCAAGAGACCCAGTACTTC
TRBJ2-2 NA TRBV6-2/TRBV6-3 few CASTTHSGHANTGELFF TGTGCCAGCACCACCCATAGCGGACACGCGAACACCGGGGAGCTGTTTTTT
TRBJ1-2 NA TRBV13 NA CASSFPGQTYGYTF TGTGCCAGCAGCTTTCCCGGACAGACTTATGGCTACACCTTC
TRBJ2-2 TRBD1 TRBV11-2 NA CASGDRRLSGELFF TGTGCCTCCGGGGACAGGAGGCTTTCCGGGGAGCTGTTTTTT
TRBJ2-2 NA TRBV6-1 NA CASSEGTAGTGELFF TGTGCCAGCAGTGAAGGGACAGCTGGCACCGGGGAGCTGTTTTTT
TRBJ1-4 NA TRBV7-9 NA CASSLDGGLGEKLFF TGTGCCAGCAGCTTAGATGGGGGGCTGGGAGAAAAACTGTTTTTT
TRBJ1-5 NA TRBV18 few CASSPQARDQPQHF TGTGCCAGCTCACCACAAGCCAGGGACCAGCCCCAGCATTTT
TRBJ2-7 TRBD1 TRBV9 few CASSVGAGGTYEQYF TGTGCCAGCAGCGTAGGGGCAGGGGGCACCTACGAGCAGTACTTC
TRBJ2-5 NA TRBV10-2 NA CASSEWPGDKGTQYF TGCGCCAGCAGTGAGTGGCCTGGAGATAAAGGGACCCAGTACTTC
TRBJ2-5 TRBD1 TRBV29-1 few CSAGQGAKETQYF TGCAGCGCGGGACAGGGGGCGAAGGAGACCCAGTACTTC
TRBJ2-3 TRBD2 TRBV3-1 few CASSHPWRGDTDTQYF TGTGCCAGCAGCCATCCCTGGCGGGGGGACACAGATACGCAGTATTTT
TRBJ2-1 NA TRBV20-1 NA CSATTLASSYNEQFF TGCAGTGCTACGACCCTAGCCAGCTCCTACAATGAGCAGTTCTTC
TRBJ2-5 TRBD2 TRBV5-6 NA CASSEIAGEPQETQYF TGTGCCAGCAGCGAGATAGCGGGGGAACCTCAAGAGACCCAGTACTTC
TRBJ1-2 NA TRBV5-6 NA CASRLERTTYNYGYTF TGTGCCAGCAGACTGGAACGGACTACTTATAACTATGGCTACACCTTC
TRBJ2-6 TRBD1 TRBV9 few CASSEHLQGSGANVLTF TGTGCCAGCAGCGAGCACCTACAGGGGTCTGGGGCCAACGTCCTGACTTTC